This T cell receptor (beta chain) stems from a study of CD8+ T cells in alopecia areata. Overall study: Treatment ran 6 to 18 months, with 6 months of follow-up afterward.

As the sequencing template, cDNA was produced by extracting RNA and reverse transcribing it. The repertoire was sequenced with immunoSEQ multiplex PCR; TCRdb's copy has only in-frame clones and lacks some. Found here are about 190,000 clones, 59% of them singletons; the top ten hold about 14%. The count of this clone is one. This sequence was found in a human donor with alopecia areata. The input for sequencing was CD4+ T cells sorted from blood, taken at week 0.

The CDR3 DNA is TGTGCCAGCAGTTTAACGGGAGAGACCCAGTACTTC. This encodes CASSLTGETQYF. The chain employs TRBV27 and TRBJ2-5; D not resolved. Between the trimmed V and J ends, which lost 2 bases and 4 bases, there was a span of 5 bases. The CDR3 is 12 residues long. The germline gives CDR1 MNHEY, CDR2 SMNVEV (reference sequence).